This T cell receptor beta chain was captured in a study of graft-versus-host responses after intestinal transplantation. Only in-frame clones appear in the TCRdb table, and some are missing; sequencing was by immunoSEQ multiplex PCR. Among tens of thousands of clones, about 80% were seen once, and the ten largest hold around 3.3%. Germline V gene sequence: CDR1 SNHLY, CDR2 FYNNEI. The germline V and J ends were trimmed by 5 bases and 1 base, with 12 bases remaining between them. CDR3 length equals 14 residues. Graft-derived tissue was subjected to processing to liberate intraepithelial and lamina propria lymphocytes.

The genes are TRBV2 and TRBJ2-7; D is unclear. The input for sequencing was ileum tissue, taken 98 days after intestinal transplantation. The sequence derives from a human patient who received an intestinal transplant, so some T cells may come from the graft donor. CDR3 in amino acids: CASSTAYGSYEQYF. In DNA, the CDR3 is TGTGCCAGCAGTACCGCGTATGGATCCTACGAGCAGTACTTC.